The 23 T cell receptor beta chains in this list originate from one sample, sequenced in a study of blood T cell repertoires in COVID-19. Sequencing was performed with immunoSEQ multiplex PCR; in TCRdb, only in-frame clones are kept and a portion is missing. The table records some 190,000 clones, 65% to 85% of them present only once. What was sequenced was PBMCs or T cells enriched from blood (not recorded which). These receptors came from a woman younger than 45 who had recovered from COVID-19.

V is TRBV9 and J is TRBJ2-7, with 12 bases aligning to TRBD2. The CDR3 has 15 residues. J lost 5 bases, V lost 0 bases, and 3 bases had no gene match. Germline CDR1 is SGDLS and CDR2 is YYNGEE. CDR3 DNA sequence: TGTGCCAGCAGCGTAGGACTAGCGGGAGTTCACGAGCAGTACTTC. This encodes CASSVGLAGVHEQYF.

The chain has TRBV19 and TRBJ2-1; TRBD1 matches 7 bases. V dropped 3 bases and J dropped 5; count of bases not matched to a gene: 10. Germline CDR1 reads LNHDA; CDR2 reads SQIVND (reference sequence). This CDR3 region has 16 residues. This chain's CDR3 is CASSIQHWDSNNEQFF. The CDR3 region has the DNA TGTGCCAGTAGTATCCAGCATTGGGACAGTAACAATGAGCAGTTCTTC.

The gene calls are TRBV24-1 and TRBJ2-3, with 9 positions matching TRBD2. V lost 0 bases and J lost 2; bases outside the gene matches: 11. Per the germline V gene, CDR1 is KGHDR and CDR2 is SFDVKD. This CDR3 comprises 19 residues. The CDR3 region has the DNA TGTGCCACCAGTGATTTGGCGGGGACTAGCCTTTTCACCACAGATACGCAGTATTTT. Its protein product is CATSDLAGTSLFTTDTQYF.

The chain couples TRBV18 to TRBJ1-6, with a possible D match to TRBD1 (6 bases). Germline V gene sequence: CDR1 KGHSH, CDR2 LQKENI. The CDR3 contains 15 residues. V was shortened by 3 bases and J by 5 bases, with 11 bases between the two germline ends. In nucleotides, the CDR3 is TGTGCCAGCTCACCTCAGGGGACCGATAATTCACCCCTCCACTTT. Encoded protein: CASSPQGTDNSPLHF.

The J gene is TRBJ2-1, the V gene TRBV19; D possibly corresponds to TRBD2 (6 bases). Trimming pared 5 bases from V and 3 bases from J, leaving 17 bases between. CDR3 length equals 16 residues. Germline lookup yields CDR1 LNHDA and CDR2 SQIVND (reference sequence). The chain's CDR3 is CASSARSGAGYNEQFF. CDR3 DNA sequence: TGTGCCAGTAGTGCCCGTTCGGGAGCAGGCTACAATGAGCAGTTCTTC.

The chain is built from TRBV7-9 and TRBJ1-1, with 8 bases aligning to TRBD1. This CDR3 region has 16 residues. J was trimmed by 1 base and V by 4 bases; bases with no gene match: 8. Germline V gene lookup returns CDR1 SEHNR and CDR2 FQNEAQ (reference sequence). The CDR3 here is CASSYNPGTGNTEAFF. CDR3 in DNA: TGTGCCAGCAGCTACAATCCCGGGACAGGGAACACTGAAGCTTTCTTT.

The chain employs TRBV7-9 and TRBJ2-7, with 7 bases lining up with TRBD1. Per germline, CDR1 SEHNR and CDR2 FQNEAQ (reference sequence). V shed 5 bases and J 6 bases; nucleotides not matched to a gene: 10. This CDR3 has 14 amino acids. The CDR3 protein is CASSHRLGGLEQYF. Written as DNA, the CDR3 is TGTGCCAGCAGCCACCGTCTAGGGGGCCTCGAGCAGTACTTC.

The V gene is TRBV7-9, the J gene TRBJ1-3, with 7 bases aligning to TRBD1. Germline V CDR1 and CDR2: SEHNR, FQNEAQ (reference sequence). J gave up 4 bases and V 2 bases, and 5 bases lay outside the gene matches. The CDR3 is 15 amino acids. The CDR3 spells CASSLRQGLGNTIYF. In nucleotides, the CDR3 is TGTGCCAGCAGCTTACGACAGGGATTGGGAAACACCATATATTTT.

This chain links TRBV5-4 with TRBJ2-3, with D possibly TRBD2 on 6 matching bases. The CDR3 runs 17 residues. In germline, CDR1 is SGHNT, CDR2 YYREEE (reference sequence). The ends were cut back, 4 bases at V and 6 bases at J, with 24 bases in the middle. Written as DNA, the CDR3 is TGTGCCAGCAGCGCCGAATGGACGGGGGTAAAGGAGGATACGCAGTATTTT. It encodes CASSAEWTGVKEDTQYF.

This sequence joins TRBV6-2 or TRBV6-3 and TRBJ1-5, with TRBD1 matching over 7 bases. Germline lookup yields CDR1 MNHEY and CDR2 SVGEGT. The CDR3 has 14 residues. The V segment lost 4 bases and the J segment 5 bases; nucleotides outside the gene matches: 5. In DNA form, the CDR3 reads TGTGCCAGCAGTTCGGGACAGCCCTATCAGCCCCAGCATTTT. This codes for CASSSGQPYQPQHF.

This sequence joins TRBV5-1 and TRBJ1-2; 7 bases fit TRBD1. Trimming took 3 bases from V and 5 from J; bases not matched to a gene: 7. Germline V gene lookup returns CDR1 SGHRS and CDR2 YFSETQ. The CDR3 runs to 14 residues. In nucleotides, the CDR3 is TGCGCCAGCAGCTCTGACAGGGAGGAATATGGCTACACCTTC. Protein product: CASSSDREEYGYTF.

The chain links TRBV9 to TRBJ1-3, with unresolved D. V lost 1 base to trimming and J lost 4 bases, with 9 bases between them. This CDR3 has 14 amino acids. CDR1 is SGDLS and CDR2 is YYNGEE in the germline V gene. In DNA, the CDR3 is TGTGCCAGCAGCGTACCGGGGTTGGGAAACACCATATATTTT. It codes for CASSVPGLGNTIYF.

V gene TRBV5-4 combines with J gene TRBJ2-1, with D maybe TRBD1 (5 bases). Trimming removed 0 bases from V and 9 bases from J, with 16 bases in between. The germline V gene encodes CDR1 SGHNT and CDR2 YYREEE (reference sequence). The CDR3 extends over 15 amino acids. CDR3 sequence reads: CASSLEQGQRGEQFF. DNA of the CDR3: TGTGCCAGCAGCTTGGAGCAGGGCCAAAGGGGTGAGCAGTTCTTC.

This clone has just one count. The genes are TRBV28 and TRBJ2-7; 10 bases map to TRBD1. Losses at the gene ends were 6 bases for V and 6 bases for J; bases not matched to a gene: 5. The CDR3 totals 13 residues. Germline CDR1 and CDR2: MDHEN and SYDVKM. DNA of the CDR3: TGTGCCAGCAGACGCGACAGGGGGCGCGAGCAGTACTTC. Translation gives CASRRDRGREQYF.

This clone was observed once. The chain employs TRBV28 and TRBJ1-2; 8 bases are a match to TRBD1. Germline CDR1 and CDR2: MDHEN and SYDVKM. This CDR3 is 12 amino acids long. V was clipped by 6 bases and J by 8 bases; unmatched bases: 5. CDR3 sequence (DNA): TGTGCCAGCAGGCCGGGACAGGCGGGCTACACCTTC. Its protein is CASRPGQAGYTF.

CDR3 in amino acids: CASAGFRGANVLTF. CDR3 nucleotides: TGTGCCAGTGCAGGGTTTCGTGGGGCCAACGTCCTGACTTTC. This chain connects TRBV19 to TRBJ2-6; maybe TRBD1 (5 bases). Trimming stripped 8 bases from V and 3 bases from J, with 11 bases between. This CDR3 is 14 amino acids long. Germline CDR1 reads LNHDA; CDR2 reads SQIVND (reference sequence).

Regarding this clone: The junction shows a germline mismatch at one end, possibly a read error. This chain links TRBV7-7 with TRBJ2-5; 12 nucleotides line up with TRBD2. The CDR3 contains 17 residues. The germline CDR1 and CDR2 sequences are SSHAT and FNYEAQ (reference sequence). The CDR3 here is CASSRDPSGGARETQYF. CDR3 sequence (DNA): TGTGCTAGCAGCCGAGACCCTAGCGGGGGGGCTAGGGAGACCCAGTACTTC.

The J gene is TRBJ2-3, the V gene TRBV14; D remains unclear. V lost 0 bases and J 2 bases, leaving 9 bases between the germline ends. This CDR3 spans 15 amino acids. Germline-derived CDR1 and CDR2 are SGHDN and FVKESK. CDR3 DNA: TGTGCCAGCAGCCAAGACCTACTATACACAGATACGCAGTATTTT. Its protein product is CASSQDLLYTDTQYF.

The CDR3 nucleotides read TGTGCCAGCAGTTTATCTAGCGAGCAGTACTTC. Residues: CASSLSSEQYF. The gene calls are TRBV28 and TRBJ2-7, with D unresolved. V was trimmed by 1 base and J by 6 bases, leaving 4 bases between them. Germline CDR1 MDHEN, CDR2 SYDVKM. The CDR3 extends over 11 amino acids. Drawing the rest from reference TRBV28 and TRBJ2-7, the complete variable domain is DVKVTQSSRYLVKRTGEKVFLECVQDMDHENMFWYRQDPGLGLRLIYFSYDVKMKEKGDIPEGYSVSREKKERFSLILESASTNQTSMYLCASSLSSEQYFGPGTRLTVT.

The rearrangement joins TRBV27 to TRBJ2-2; TRBD2 matches 10 bases. The germline V gene has CDR1 MNHEY and CDR2 SMNVEV (reference sequence). V lost 6 bases, J lost 7 bases, and 8 bases stayed unmatched. The CDR3 loop spans 15 amino acids. The CDR3, as DNA: TGTGCCAGCAGCCCCCTAGCGGGAGCGAACGGGGAGCTGTTTTTT. Its protein product is CASSPLAGANGELFF.

The chain has TRBV5-1 and TRBJ2-7, with D perhaps TRBD2 (6 bases). Germline CDR1 reads SGHRS; CDR2 reads YFSETQ. This CDR3 is 15 amino acids long. Trimming took 0 bases from V and 2 from J, leaving 12 bases between them. The CDR3 DNA reads TGCGCCAGCAGCTTGGAACTAGCAGCTACCTACGAGCAGTACTTC. Translated: CASSLELAATYEQYF.

The table lists this clone with a count of one. The chain carries TRBV14 and TRBJ2-6; 7 nucleotides match TRBD2. Per germline, CDR1 SGHDN and CDR2 FVKESK. The junction had 3 bases not matched to a gene; V was cut back by 1 base and J by 0 bases. The CDR3 is made up of 17 amino acids. CDR3 sequence reads: CASSQGPGGSGANVLTF. In DNA, the CDR3 is TGTGCCAGCAGCCAAGGCCCGGGGGGCTCTGGGGCCAACGTCCTGACTTTC.

At least ten counts were recorded for this clone. The gene calls are TRBV5-5 and TRBJ2-1; 8 bases fit TRBD2. Germline V gives CDR1 SGHKS, CDR2 YYEKEE (reference sequence). This CDR3 contains 15 residues. V shed 0 bases and J 5 bases; nucleotides not matched to a gene: 4. CDR3 region: CASSLVLAGNNEQFF. CDR3 DNA sequence: TGTGCCAGCAGCTTGGTTCTAGCGGGTAACAATGAGCAGTTCTTC. The whole variable domain, remainder taken from reference TRBV5-5 and TRBJ2-1, is DAGVTQSPTHLIKTRGQQVTLRCSPISGHKSVSWYQQVLGQGPQFIFQYYEKEERGRGNFPDRFSARQFPNYSSELNVNALLLGDSALYLCASSLVLAGNNEQFFGPGTRLTVL.